This T cell receptor (beta chain) was obtained from a study of T cell changes during pregnancy in multiple sclerosis. Germline CDR1 MDHEN, CDR2 SYDVKM. CDR3 length: 14 residues. Germline trimming cut 5 bases from V and 11 bases from J; bases unmatched to any gene: 12. Measured with immunoSEQ multiplex PCR; TCRdb has only the in-frame clones, and not every one. The sample has under 45,000 clones, roughly 90% seen once. The receptor was derived from a female donor with multiple sclerosis, enrolled in a pregnancy study. The V gene is TRBV28, the J gene TRBJ1-1, with 9 bases identical to TRBD1. Sequences were derived from CD4+ T cells from peripheral blood mononuclear cells, sampled in the first trimester of pregnancy. Written as DNA, the CDR3 is TGTGCCAGCAGTCTAGTACAGGGGGCGCAACGGGCTTTCTTT. Translation: CASSLVQGAQRAFF.